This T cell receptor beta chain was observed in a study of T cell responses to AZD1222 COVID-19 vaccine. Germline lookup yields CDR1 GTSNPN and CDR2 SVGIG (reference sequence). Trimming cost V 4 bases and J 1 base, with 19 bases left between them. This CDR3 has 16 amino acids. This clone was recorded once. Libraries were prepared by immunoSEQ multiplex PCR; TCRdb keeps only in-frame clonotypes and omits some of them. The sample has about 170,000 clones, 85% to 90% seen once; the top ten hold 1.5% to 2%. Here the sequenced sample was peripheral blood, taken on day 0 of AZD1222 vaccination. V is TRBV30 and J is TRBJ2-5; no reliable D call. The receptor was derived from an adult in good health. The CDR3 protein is CAWKASLRSAQETQYF. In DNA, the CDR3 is TGTGCCTGGAAGGCCTCACTCCGGAGCGCCCAAGAGACCCAGTACTTC.